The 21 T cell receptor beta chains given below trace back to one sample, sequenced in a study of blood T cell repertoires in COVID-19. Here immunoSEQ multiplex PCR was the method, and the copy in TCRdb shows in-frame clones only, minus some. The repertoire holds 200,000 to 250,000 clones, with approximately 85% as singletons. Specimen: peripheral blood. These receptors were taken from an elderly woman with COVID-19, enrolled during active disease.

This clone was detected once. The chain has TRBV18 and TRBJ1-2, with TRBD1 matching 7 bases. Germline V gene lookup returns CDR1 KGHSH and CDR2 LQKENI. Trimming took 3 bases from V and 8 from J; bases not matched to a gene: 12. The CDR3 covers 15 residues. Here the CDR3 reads CASSPNTGTVFGYTF. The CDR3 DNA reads TGTGCCAGCTCACCGAACACTGGGACAGTCTTCGGCTACACCTTC.

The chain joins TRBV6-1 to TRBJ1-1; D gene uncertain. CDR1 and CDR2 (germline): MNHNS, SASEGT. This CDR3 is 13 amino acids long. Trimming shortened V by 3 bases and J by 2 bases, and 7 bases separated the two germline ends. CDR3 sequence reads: CASSDPRNTEAFF. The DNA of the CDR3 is TGTGCCAGCAGTGATCCGAGAAACACTGAAGCTTTCTTT.

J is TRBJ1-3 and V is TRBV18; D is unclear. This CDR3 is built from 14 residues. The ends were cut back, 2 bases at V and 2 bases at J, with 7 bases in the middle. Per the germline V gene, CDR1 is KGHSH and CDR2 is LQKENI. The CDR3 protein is CASSPESTGNTIYF. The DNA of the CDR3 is TGTGCCAGCTCACCAGAGTCCACTGGAAACACCATATATTTT.

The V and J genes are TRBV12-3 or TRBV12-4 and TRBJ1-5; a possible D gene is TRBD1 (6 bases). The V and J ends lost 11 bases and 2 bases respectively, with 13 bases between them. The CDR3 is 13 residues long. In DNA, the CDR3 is TGTGCCGTTGGGACAAGGGGCAATCAGCCCCAGCATTTT. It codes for CAVGTRGNQPQHF.

CDR3 in DNA: TGTGCCAGCAGCTTGGGGGGACTAGCAGCCGACAATGAGCAGTTCTTC. Its translation: CASSLGGLAADNEQFF. V and J are TRBV5-4 and TRBJ2-1; 9 bases are shared with TRBD2. Per the germline V gene, CDR1 is SGHNT and CDR2 is YYREEE (reference sequence). This CDR3 contains 16 residues. Trimming at V came to 0 bases and at J to 5 bases, leaving 6 bases not matched to a gene.

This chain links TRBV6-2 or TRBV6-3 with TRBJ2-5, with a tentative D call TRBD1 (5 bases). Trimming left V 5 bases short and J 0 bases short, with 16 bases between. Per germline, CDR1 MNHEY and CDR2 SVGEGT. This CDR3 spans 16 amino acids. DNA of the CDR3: TGTGCCAGCAGTCTGAGACAGATCTCGTACCAAGAGACCCAGTACTTC. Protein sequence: CASSLRQISYQETQYF.

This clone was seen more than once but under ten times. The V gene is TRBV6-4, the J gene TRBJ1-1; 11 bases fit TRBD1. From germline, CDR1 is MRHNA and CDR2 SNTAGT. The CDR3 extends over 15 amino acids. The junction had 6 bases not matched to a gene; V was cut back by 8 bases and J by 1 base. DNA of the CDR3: TGTGCCAGCGTGGGGACAGGGGGGAAGAACACTGAAGCTTTCTTT. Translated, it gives CASVGTGGKNTEAFF.

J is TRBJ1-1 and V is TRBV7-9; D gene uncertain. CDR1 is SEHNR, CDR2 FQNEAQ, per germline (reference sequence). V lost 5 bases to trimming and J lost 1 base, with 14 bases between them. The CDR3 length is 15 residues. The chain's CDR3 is CASSPRREQNTEAFF. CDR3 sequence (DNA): TGTGCCAGCAGCCCCCGGAGGGAGCAGAACACTGAAGCTTTCTTT. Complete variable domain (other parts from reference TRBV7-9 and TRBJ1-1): DTGVSQNPRHKITKRGQNVTFRCDPISEHNRLYWYRQTLGQGPEFLTYFQNEAQLEKSRLLSDRFSAERPKGSFSTLEIQRTEQGDSAMYLCASSPRREQNTEAFFGQGTRLTVV.

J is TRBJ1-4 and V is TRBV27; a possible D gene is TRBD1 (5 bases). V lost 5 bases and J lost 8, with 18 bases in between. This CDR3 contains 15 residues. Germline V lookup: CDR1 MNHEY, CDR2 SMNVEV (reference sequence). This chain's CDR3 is CASSRRAKLAEKLFF. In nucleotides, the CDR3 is TGTGCCAGCAGTCGCAGGGCAAAGTTGGCCGAAAAACTGTTTTTT.

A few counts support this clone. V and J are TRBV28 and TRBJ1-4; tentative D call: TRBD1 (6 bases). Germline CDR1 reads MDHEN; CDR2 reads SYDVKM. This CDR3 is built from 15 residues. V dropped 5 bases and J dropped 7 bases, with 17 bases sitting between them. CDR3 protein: CASSAPGEGGEKLFF. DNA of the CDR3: TGTGCCAGCAGTGCCCCAGGGGAAGGAGGTGAAAAACTGTTTTTT.

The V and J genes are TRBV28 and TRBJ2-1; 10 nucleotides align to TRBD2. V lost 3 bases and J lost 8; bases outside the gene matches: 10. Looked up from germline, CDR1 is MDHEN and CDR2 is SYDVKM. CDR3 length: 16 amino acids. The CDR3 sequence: CASSFKAGGTKDEQFF. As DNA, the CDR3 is TGTGCCAGCAGTTTTAAAGCGGGGGGGACCAAAGATGAGCAGTTCTTC.

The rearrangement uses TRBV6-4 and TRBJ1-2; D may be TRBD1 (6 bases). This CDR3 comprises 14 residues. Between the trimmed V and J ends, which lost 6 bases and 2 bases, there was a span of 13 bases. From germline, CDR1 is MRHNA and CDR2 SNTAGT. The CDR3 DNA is TGTGCCAGCAGGCCAACAGGGACGAACTATGGCTACACCTTC. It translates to CASRPTGTNYGYTF.

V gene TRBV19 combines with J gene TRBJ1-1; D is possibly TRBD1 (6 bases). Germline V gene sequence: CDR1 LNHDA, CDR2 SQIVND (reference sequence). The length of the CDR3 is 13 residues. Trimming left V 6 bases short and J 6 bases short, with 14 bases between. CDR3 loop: CASRRQDSSEAFF. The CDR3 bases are TGTGCCAGTAGAAGACAGGATTCATCTGAAGCTTTCTTT.

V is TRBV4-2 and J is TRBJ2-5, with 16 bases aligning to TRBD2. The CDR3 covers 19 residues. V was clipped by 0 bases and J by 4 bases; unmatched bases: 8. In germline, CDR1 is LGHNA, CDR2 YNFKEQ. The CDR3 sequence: CASSQESGTSGGALETQYF. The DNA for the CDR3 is TGTGCCAGCAGCCAAGAGAGCGGGACTAGCGGGGGGGCCCTAGAGACCCAGTACTTC.

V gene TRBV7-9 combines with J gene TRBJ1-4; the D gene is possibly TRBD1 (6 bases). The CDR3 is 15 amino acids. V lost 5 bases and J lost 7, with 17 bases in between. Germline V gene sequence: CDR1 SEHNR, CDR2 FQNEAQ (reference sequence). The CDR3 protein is CASSPLGTRTEKLFF. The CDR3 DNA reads TGTGCCAGCAGCCCCTTAGGGACACGAACTGAAAAACTGTTTTTT.

In DNA form, the CDR3 reads TGTGCCAGCAGCTCGACAGGCCGGGGCTACACCTTC. Translated: CASSSTGRGYTF. The chain combines TRBV7-2 with TRBJ1-2, with D possibly being TRBD1 (6 bases). The germline V gene has CDR1 SGHTA and CDR2 FQGNSA. This CDR3 has 12 amino acids. The V end lost 4 bases, the J end lost 8 bases, and 11 bases lay between the germline ends. The variable domain in full, completed from reference TRBV7-2 and TRBJ1-2, reads GAGVSQSPSNKVTEKGKDVELRCDPISGHTALYWYRQSLGQGLEFLIYFQGNSAPDKSGLPSDRFSAERTGGSVSTLTIQRTQQEDSAVYLCASSSTGRGYTFGSGTRLTVV.

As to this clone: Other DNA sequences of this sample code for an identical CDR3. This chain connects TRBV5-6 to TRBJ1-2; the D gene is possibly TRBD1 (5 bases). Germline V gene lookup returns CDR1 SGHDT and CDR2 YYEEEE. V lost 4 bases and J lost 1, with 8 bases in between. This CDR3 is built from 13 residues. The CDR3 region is CASSPRVNYGYTF. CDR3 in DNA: TGTGCCAGCAGCCCCAGGGTTAACTATGGCTACACCTTC.

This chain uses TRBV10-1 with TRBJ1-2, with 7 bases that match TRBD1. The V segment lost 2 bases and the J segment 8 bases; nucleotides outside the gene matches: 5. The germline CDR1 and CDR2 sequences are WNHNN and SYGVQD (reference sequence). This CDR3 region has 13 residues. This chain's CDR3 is CASSERQGFGYTF. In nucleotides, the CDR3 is TGCGCCAGCAGTGAGCGACAGGGCTTCGGCTACACCTTC.

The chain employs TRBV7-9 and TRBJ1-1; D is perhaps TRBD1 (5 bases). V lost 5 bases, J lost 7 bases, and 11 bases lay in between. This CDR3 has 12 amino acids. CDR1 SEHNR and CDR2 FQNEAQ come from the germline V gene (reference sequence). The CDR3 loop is CASSPRQFEAFF. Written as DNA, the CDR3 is TGTGCCAGCAGCCCCCGACAGTTTGAAGCTTTCTTT.

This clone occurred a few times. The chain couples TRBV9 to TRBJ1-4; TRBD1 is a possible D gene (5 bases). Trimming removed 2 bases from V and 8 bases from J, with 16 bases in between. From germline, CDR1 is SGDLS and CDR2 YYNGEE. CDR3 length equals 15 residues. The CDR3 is CASSVGPERGEKLFF. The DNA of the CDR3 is TGTGCCAGCAGCGTCGGGCCGGAAAGGGGCGAAAAACTGTTTTTT.

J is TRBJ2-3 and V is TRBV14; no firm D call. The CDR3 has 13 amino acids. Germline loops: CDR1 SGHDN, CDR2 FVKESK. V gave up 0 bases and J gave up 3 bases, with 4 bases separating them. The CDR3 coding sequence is TGTGCCAGCAGCCAAGATCTAACAGATACGCAGTATTTT. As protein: CASSQDLTDTQYF.